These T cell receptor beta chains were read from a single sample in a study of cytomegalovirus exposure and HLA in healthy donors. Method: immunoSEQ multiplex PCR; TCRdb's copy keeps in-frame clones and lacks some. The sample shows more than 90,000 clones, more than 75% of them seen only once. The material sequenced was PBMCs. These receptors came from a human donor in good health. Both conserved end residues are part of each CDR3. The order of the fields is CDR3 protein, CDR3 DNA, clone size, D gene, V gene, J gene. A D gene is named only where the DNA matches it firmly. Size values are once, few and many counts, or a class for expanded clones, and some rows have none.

CDR3 protein: CASSYLNSYEQYF; CDR3 DNA: TGTGCCAGCAGTTACCTGAATAGCTACGAGCAGTACTTC; clone size: .; D gene: .; V gene: TRBV6-5; J gene: TRBJ2-7
CDR3 protein: CASSETGNTEAFF; CDR3 DNA: TGTGCCAGCAGCGAAACGGGGAACACTGAAGCTTTCTTT; clone size: .; D gene: .; V gene: TRBV7-6; J gene: TRBJ1-1
CDR3 protein: CASRADRGRNTEAFF; CDR3 DNA: TGTGCCAGCAGGGCCGACAGGGGGCGGAACACTGAAGCTTTCTTT; clone size: .; D gene: TRBD1; V gene: TRBV6-6; J gene: TRBJ1-1
CDR3 protein: CASSALLGVSGNTIYF; CDR3 DNA: TGCGCCAGCAGCGCCCTTCTAGGAGTCTCTGGAAACACCATATATTTT; clone size: .; D gene: .; V gene: TRBV5-1; J gene: TRBJ1-3
CDR3 protein: CASSQSVTSYEQYF; CDR3 DNA: TGCGCCAGCAGCCAATCTGTAACTTCCTACGAGCAGTACTTC; clone size: .; D gene: .; V gene: TRBV4-3; J gene: TRBJ2-7
CDR3 protein: CASSFEGATNEKLFF; CDR3 DNA: TGTGCCAGCAGTTTTGAGGGGGCAACTAATGAAAAACTGTTTTTT; clone size: .; D gene: .; V gene: TRBV7-6; J gene: TRBJ1-4
CDR3 protein: CASSLKDYTGELFF; CDR3 DNA: TGTGCCAGCAGCTTAAAGGACTACACCGGGGAGCTGTTTTTT; clone size: .; D gene: .; V gene: TRBV7-2; J gene: TRBJ2-2
CDR3 protein: CASSNSGGSYNEQFF; CDR3 DNA: TGTGCCAGCAGTAATAGCGGGGGTTCCTACAATGAGCAGTTCTTC; clone size: .; D gene: TRBD2; V gene: TRBV6-4; J gene: TRBJ2-1
CDR3 protein: CASSLFRTSGRSVPLNEQFF; CDR3 DNA: TGTGCCAGCAGCTTATTCAGGACTAGCGGGAGGTCCGTCCCCCTCAATGAGCAGTTCTTC; clone size: .; D gene: TRBD2; V gene: TRBV5-4; J gene: TRBJ2-1
CDR3 protein: CASSPETGGNTEAFF; CDR3 DNA: TGTGCCAGTTCGCCTGAAACAGGGGGGAACACTGAAGCTTTCTTT; clone size: .; D gene: TRBD1; V gene: TRBV18; J gene: TRBJ1-1
CDR3 protein: CSVRDSVNYGYTF; CDR3 DNA: TGCAGCGTTCGGGACAGTGTGAACTATGGCTACACCTTC; clone size: .; D gene: TRBD1; V gene: TRBV29-1; J gene: TRBJ1-2
CDR3 protein: CASDRDYNEQFF; CDR3 DNA: TGTGCTAGCGACCGGGACTACAATGAGCAGTTCTTC; clone size: .; D gene: .; V gene: TRBV12-5; J gene: TRBJ2-1
CDR3 protein: CASSSTSERETQYF; CDR3 DNA: TGCGCCAGCAGCTCAACTAGCGAGAGGGAGACCCAGTACTTC; clone size: .; D gene: TRBD2; V gene: TRBV5-1; J gene: TRBJ2-5
CDR3 protein: CASSRDRYTEAFF; CDR3 DNA: TGTGCCAGCAGCCGGGACAGGTACACTGAAGCTTTCTTT; clone size: .; D gene: TRBD1; V gene: TRBV6-1; J gene: TRBJ1-1
CDR3 protein: CASTRTGGYNQPQHF; CDR3 DNA: TGTGCCAGCACTCGGACAGGGGGATACAATCAGCCCCAGCATTTT; clone size: few; D gene: TRBD1; V gene: TRBV6-1; J gene: TRBJ1-5
CDR3 protein: CASSELGGPYGYTF; CDR3 DNA: TGCGCCAGCAGTGAGCTGGGTGGGCCCTATGGCTACACCTTC; clone size: .; D gene: .; V gene: TRBV10-2; J gene: TRBJ1-2
CDR3 protein: CASRQDRVNTGELFF; CDR3 DNA: TGCGCCAGCAGACAAGACAGAGTTAACACCGGGGAGCTGTTTTTT; clone size: .; D gene: .; V gene: TRBV5-1; J gene: TRBJ2-2
CDR3 protein: CAHGTANTDTQYF; CDR3 DNA: TGTGCCCACGGGACAGCTAACACAGATACGCAGTATTTT; clone size: few; D gene: TRBD1; V gene: TRBV6-6; J gene: TRBJ2-3
CDR3 protein: CASSGYQFGGYEQYF; CDR3 DNA: TGTGCCAGCAGTGGATACCAATTCGGGGGGTACGAGCAGTACTTC; clone size: few; D gene: TRBD2; V gene: TRBV6-1; J gene: TRBJ2-7
CDR3 protein: CASSVTGTHQNTEAFF; CDR3 DNA: TGTGCCAGCAGTGTTACCGGGACACATCAGAACACTGAAGCTTTCTTT; clone size: few; D gene: .; V gene: TRBV6-1; J gene: TRBJ1-1
CDR3 protein: CASSQDPGLGIFPFYEQYF; CDR3 DNA: TGCGCCAGCAGCCAAGATCCGGGATTGGGGATCTTTCCCTTCTACGAGCAGTACTTC; clone size: once; D gene: .; V gene: TRBV4-1; J gene: TRBJ2-7
CDR3 protein: CASSATSGSKNIQYF; CDR3 DNA: TGTGCCAGCAGTGCGACTAGCGGGAGTAAGAACATTCAGTACTTC; clone size: .; D gene: TRBD2; V gene: TRBV6-4; J gene: TRBJ2-4
CDR3 protein: CASSEARAGGPREQYF; CDR3 DNA: TGTGCCAGCAGTGAAGCGCGGGCGGGAGGGCCACGGGAGCAGTACTTC; clone size: .; D gene: TRBD2; V gene: TRBV2; J gene: TRBJ2-5
CDR3 protein: CAWSGLAGVMGNEQFF; CDR3 DNA: TGTGCCTGGAGTGGACTAGCGGGAGTCATGGGAAATGAGCAGTTCTTC; clone size: .; D gene: TRBD2; V gene: TRBV30; J gene: TRBJ2-1
CDR3 protein: CASSTGGADNYEQYF; CDR3 DNA: TGCGCCAGCAGCACAGGGGGGGCTGATAACTACGAGCAGTACTTC; clone size: .; D gene: .; V gene: TRBV5-1; J gene: TRBJ2-7
CDR3 protein: CASSIGLAGPTDTQYF; CDR3 DNA: TGTGCCAGTAGTATTGGACTAGCGGGGCCCACAGATACGCAGTATTTT; clone size: .; D gene: TRBD2; V gene: TRBV19; J gene: TRBJ2-3
CDR3 protein: CATAPTGSLETQYF; CDR3 DNA: TGTGCCACCGCCCCGACAGGGAGCTTAGAGACCCAGTACTTC; clone size: .; D gene: TRBD1; V gene: TRBV19; J gene: TRBJ2-5
CDR3 protein: CASSFTSGYEQYF; CDR3 DNA: TGTGCCAGCAGCTTCACTAGCGGATACGAGCAGTACTTC; clone size: .; D gene: TRBD2; V gene: TRBV7-2; J gene: TRBJ2-7
CDR3 protein: CASSSGLAGTETQYF; CDR3 DNA: TGTGCCAGCAGCTCCGGACTAGCGGGAACAGAGACCCAGTACTTC; clone size: .; D gene: TRBD2; V gene: TRBV7-2; J gene: TRBJ2-5
CDR3 protein: CASSPLRVGGGETQYF; CDR3 DNA: TGCGCCAGCAGCCCTTTGAGAGTGGGGGGGGGAGAGACCCAGTACTTC; clone size: .; D gene: TRBD2; V gene: TRBV5-1; J gene: TRBJ2-5
CDR3 protein: CSVASGGEETQYF; CDR3 DNA: TGCAGCGTGGCGAGCGGGGGGGAAGAGACCCAGTACTTC; clone size: .; D gene: TRBD2; V gene: TRBV29-1; J gene: TRBJ2-5
CDR3 protein: CASSLNGLAGANGEQFF; CDR3 DNA: TGTGCCAGCAGCTTAAATGGACTAGCGGGGGCGAATGGTGAGCAGTTCTTC; clone size: .; D gene: TRBD2; V gene: TRBV11-3; J gene: TRBJ2-1